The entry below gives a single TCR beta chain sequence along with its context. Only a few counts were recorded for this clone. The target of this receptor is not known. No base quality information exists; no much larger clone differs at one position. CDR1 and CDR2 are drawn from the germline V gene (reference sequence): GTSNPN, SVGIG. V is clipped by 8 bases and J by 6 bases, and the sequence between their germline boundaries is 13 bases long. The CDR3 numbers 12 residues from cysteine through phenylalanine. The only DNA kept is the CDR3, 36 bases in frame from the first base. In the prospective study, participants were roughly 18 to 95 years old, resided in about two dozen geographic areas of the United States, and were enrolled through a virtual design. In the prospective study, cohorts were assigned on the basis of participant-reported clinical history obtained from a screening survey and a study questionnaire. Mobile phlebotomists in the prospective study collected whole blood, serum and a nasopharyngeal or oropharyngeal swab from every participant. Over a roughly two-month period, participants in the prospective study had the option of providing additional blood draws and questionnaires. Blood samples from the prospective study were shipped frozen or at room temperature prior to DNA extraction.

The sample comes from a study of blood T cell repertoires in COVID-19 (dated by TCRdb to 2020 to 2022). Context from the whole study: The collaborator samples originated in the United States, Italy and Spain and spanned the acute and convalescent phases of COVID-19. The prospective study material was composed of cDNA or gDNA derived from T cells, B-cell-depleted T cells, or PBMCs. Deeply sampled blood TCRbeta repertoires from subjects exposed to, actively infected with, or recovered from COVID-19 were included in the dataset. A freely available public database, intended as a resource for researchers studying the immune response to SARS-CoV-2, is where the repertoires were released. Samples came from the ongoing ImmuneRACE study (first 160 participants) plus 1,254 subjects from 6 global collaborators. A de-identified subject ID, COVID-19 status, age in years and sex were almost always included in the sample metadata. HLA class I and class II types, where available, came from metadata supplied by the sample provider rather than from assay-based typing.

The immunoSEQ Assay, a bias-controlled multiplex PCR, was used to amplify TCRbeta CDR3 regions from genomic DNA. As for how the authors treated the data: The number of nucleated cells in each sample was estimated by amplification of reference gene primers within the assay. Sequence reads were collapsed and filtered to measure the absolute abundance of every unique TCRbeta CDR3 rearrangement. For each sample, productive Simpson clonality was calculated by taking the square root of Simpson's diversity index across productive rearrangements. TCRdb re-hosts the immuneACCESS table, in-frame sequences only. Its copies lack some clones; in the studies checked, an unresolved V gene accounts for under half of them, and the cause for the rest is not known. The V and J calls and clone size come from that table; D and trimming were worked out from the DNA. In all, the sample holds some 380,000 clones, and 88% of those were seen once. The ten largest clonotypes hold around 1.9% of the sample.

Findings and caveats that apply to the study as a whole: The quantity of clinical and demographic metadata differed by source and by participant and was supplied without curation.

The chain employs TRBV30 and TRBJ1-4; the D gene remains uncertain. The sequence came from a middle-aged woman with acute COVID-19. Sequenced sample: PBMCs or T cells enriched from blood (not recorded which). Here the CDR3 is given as CALRVRHEKLFF. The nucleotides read TGTGCCCTCCGGGTACGGCATGAAAAACTGTTTTTT. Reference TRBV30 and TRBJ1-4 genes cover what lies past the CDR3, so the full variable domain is SQTIHQWPATLVQPVGSPLSLECTVEGTSNPNLYWYRQAAGRGLQLLFYSVGIGQISSEVPQNLSASRPQDRQFILSSKKLLLSDSGFYLCALRVRHEKLFFGSGTQLSVL.